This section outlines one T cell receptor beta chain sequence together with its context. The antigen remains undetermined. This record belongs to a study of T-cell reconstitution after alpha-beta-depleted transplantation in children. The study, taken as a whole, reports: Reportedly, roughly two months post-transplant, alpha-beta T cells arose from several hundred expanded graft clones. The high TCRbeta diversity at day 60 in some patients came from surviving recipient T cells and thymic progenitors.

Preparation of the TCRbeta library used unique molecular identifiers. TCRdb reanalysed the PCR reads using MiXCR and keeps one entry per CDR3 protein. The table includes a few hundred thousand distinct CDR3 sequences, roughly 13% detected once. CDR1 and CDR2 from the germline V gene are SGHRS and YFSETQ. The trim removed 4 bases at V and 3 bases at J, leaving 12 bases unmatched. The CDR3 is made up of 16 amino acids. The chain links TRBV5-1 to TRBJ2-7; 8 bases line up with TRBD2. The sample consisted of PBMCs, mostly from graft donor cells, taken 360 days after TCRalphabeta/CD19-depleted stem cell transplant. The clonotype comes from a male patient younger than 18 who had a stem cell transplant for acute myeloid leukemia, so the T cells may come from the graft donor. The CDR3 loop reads CASSGPTSGTFYEQYF. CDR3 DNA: TGCGCCAGCAGCGGACCCACTAGCGGAACTTTCTACGAGCAGTACTTC.